Given below is one T cell receptor beta chain in context. The sample comes from a study of Ad26.COV2.S vaccination and SARS-CoV-2 variants. The protocol was immunoSEQ multiplex PCR, while the TCRdb copy is restricted to in-frame clones and leaves out a portion. Of some 500,000 clones detected, nearly 90% appear once; the ten largest clones hold 2% to 3%. Germline V gene lookup returns CDR1 LNHDA and CDR2 SQIVND (reference sequence). The CDR3 is 14 amino acids. Trimming pared 3 bases from V and 3 bases from J, leaving 8 bases between. Treatment of the sample: around 19 received Ad26.COV2.S at low or high dose, single or two shots; 5 received placebo; per-sample allocation not given. The investigators took samples on day 63 after the first vaccine or placebo injection.

The V and J genes are TRBV19 and TRBJ2-2; D not resolved. This specimen was peripheral blood, taken in a trial of Ad26.COV2.S vaccine versus placebo. The sequence derives from a person between 18 and 65 years old who received the Ad26.COV2.S COVID-19 vaccine or a placebo. CDR3: CASSMPSHTGELFF. In DNA, the CDR3 is TGTGCCAGTAGTATGCCCAGCCACACCGGGGAGCTGTTTTTT. Full variable domain (outside the CDR3, taken from reference TRBV19 and TRBJ2-2): DGGITQSPKYLFRKEGQNVTLSCEQNLNHDAMYWYRQDPGQGLRLIYYSQIVNDFQKGDIAEGYSVSREKKESFPLTVTSAQKNPTAFYLCASSMPSHTGELFFGEGSRLTVL.